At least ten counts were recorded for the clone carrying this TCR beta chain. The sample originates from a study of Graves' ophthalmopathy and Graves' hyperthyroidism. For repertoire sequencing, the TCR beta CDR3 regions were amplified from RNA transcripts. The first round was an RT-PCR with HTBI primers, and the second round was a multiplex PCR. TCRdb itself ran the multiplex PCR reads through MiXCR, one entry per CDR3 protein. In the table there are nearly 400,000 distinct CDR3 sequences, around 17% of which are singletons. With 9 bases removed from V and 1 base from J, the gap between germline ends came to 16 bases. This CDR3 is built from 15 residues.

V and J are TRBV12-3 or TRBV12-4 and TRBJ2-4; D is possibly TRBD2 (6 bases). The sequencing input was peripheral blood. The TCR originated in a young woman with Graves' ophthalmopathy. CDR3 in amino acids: CASRDLRAAKNIQYF. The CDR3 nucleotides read TGTGCCAGTAGGGACTTGAGGGCGGCCAAAAACATTCAGTACTTC.